This entry describes one TCR beta chain. The data were obtained in a study of shared clonotypes between healthy human individuals. Germline CDR1 and CDR2: MNHEY and SMNVEV (reference sequence). The germline V and J ends were trimmed by 6 bases and 8 bases, with 23 bases remaining between them. The CDR3 sequence is 16 residues long. Data came from immunoSEQ multiplex PCR; TCRdb stores just in-frame clones and leaves some out. The table includes about 120,000 clones, 65% to 75% detected once. This receptor was taken from a woman aged 30 to 39 in good health. Sequenced material: memory CD8+ T cells sorted from blood. Subset in this sample: CD45RO+ cells pooled with CCR7-negative TemRA cells. The rearrangement links TRBV27 to TRBJ2-1; tentatively, D is TRBD2 (5 bases). Written as DNA, the CDR3 is TGTGCCAGCAGCCCGAAGGAGTTGACGCGGGTGCATGAGCAGTTCTTC. Encoded protein: CASSPKELTRVHEQFF.